One and the same sample provided the 18 T cell receptor beta chains below, sequenced in a study of T-cell memory formation after mild COVID-19. MiXCR, applied by TCRdb to the 5' RACE reads, yields one record per CDR3 protein. Altogether hundreds of thousands of distinct CDR3 sequences are present, roughly a fifth being singletons, with the ten largest covering around 9.2%. Sequencing was carried out using PBMCs or a T cell subset sorted from them (not recorded which). The receptors originated from an adult woman who had mild COVID-19 (a few samples of this study predate the infection). Cell type and time point are not known.

This clonotype came up a few times. The rearrangement uses TRBV29-1 and TRBJ2-1; 10 bases line up with TRBD2. This CDR3 is 16 amino acids long. Trimming removed 1 base from V and 2 bases from J; junction bases left unmatched: 5. Per germline, CDR1 SQVTM and CDR2 ANQGSEA. In nucleotides, the CDR3 is TGCAGCGTTGAAGGGCTAGCGGGAGACACCTACAATGAGCAGTTCTTC. This sequence encodes CSVEGLAGDTYNEQFF.

The rearrangement links TRBV5-1 to TRBJ2-1; D gene uncertain. Germline V gene data show CDR1 as SGHRS and CDR2 as YFSETQ. The length of the CDR3 is 15 residues. Trimming shortened V by 3 bases and J by 7 bases, and 17 bases separated the two germline ends. This CDR3 reads CASSSVPGTFNEQFF. The CDR3 DNA is TGCGCCAGCAGCTCGGTGCCCGGTACGTTTAATGAGCAGTTCTTC. Variable domain in full (rest from reference TRBV5-1 and TRBJ2-1): KAGVTQTPRYLIKTRGQQVTLSCSPISGHRSVSWYQQTPGQGLQFLFEYFSETQRNKGNFPGRFSGRQFSNSRSEMNVSTLELGDSALYLCASSSVPGTFNEQFFGPGTRLTVL.

V usage is TRBV4-1 and J usage is TRBJ2-1; TRBD2 agrees at 7 bases. This CDR3 spans 15 amino acids. The V segment lost 4 bases and the J segment 0 bases; nucleotides outside the gene matches: 3. CDR1 and CDR2 from the germline V gene are MGHRA and YSYEKL. CDR3: CASSRTSDSYNEQFF. CDR3 DNA sequence: TGCGCCAGCAGCCGAACTAGCGACTCCTACAATGAGCAGTTCTTC.

The sample holds many counts of this clonotype. The chain has TRBV27 and TRBJ2-1; D may match TRBD1 or TRBD2 (6 bases each). This CDR3 spans 19 amino acids. V lost 3 bases and J 6 bases, leaving 27 bases between the germline ends. Germline V gives CDR1 MNHEY, CDR2 SMNVEV (reference sequence). CDR3 region: CASSFEGGGRAGLFNEQFF. The CDR3 nucleotides read TGTGCCAGCAGTTTCGAGGGGGGTGGTAGGGCTGGGTTATTCAATGAGCAGTTCTTC.

This clonotype was seen only once. This rearrangement joins TRBV13 to TRBJ2-6; tentative D call: TRBD2 (5 bases). The length of the CDR3 is 14 residues. Germline values: CDR1 PRHDT, CDR2 FYEKMQ (reference sequence). V was shortened by 6 bases and J by 1 base, with 7 bases between the two germline ends. CDR3 DNA sequence: TGTGCCAGCAGGGGAGTTTCTGGGGCCAACGTCCTGACTTTC. The encoded protein is CASRGVSGANVLTF.

The chain combines TRBV24-1 with TRBJ2-7; TRBD1 is a possible D gene (7 bases). Trimming took off 3 bases at V and 6 bases at J, with 14 bases between the two ends. Per the germline V gene, CDR1 is KGHDR and CDR2 is SFDVKD. The CDR3 sequence is 14 residues long. For the CDR3, the DNA is TGTGCCACCAGTGATCCCGGGACAGCGGGCGAGCAGTACTTC. Amino acids: CATSDPGTAGEQYF.

This clonotype has a handful of counts. V and J are TRBV5-1 and TRBJ1-4; D ambiguous. This CDR3 spans 14 amino acids. V dropped 1 base and J dropped 7 bases, with 11 bases sitting between them. CDR1 is SGHRS, CDR2 YFSETQ, per germline. This CDR3 reads CASSLPDPLEKLFF. The CDR3 DNA is TGCGCCAGCAGCTTGCCGGATCCTCTTGAAAAACTGTTTTTT. The variable domain in full, with the rest retrieved from reference TRBV5-1 and TRBJ1-4, is KAGVTQTPRYLIKTRGQQVTLSCSPISGHRSVSWYQQTPGQGLQFLFEYFSETQRNKGNFPGRFSGRQFSNSRSEMNVSTLELGDSALYLCASSLPDPLEKLFFGSGTQLSVL.

This chain connects TRBV5-6 to TRBJ2-1; weak D call: TRBD1 (6 bases). CDR1 is SGHDT, CDR2 YYEEEE, per germline. This CDR3 region has 16 residues. The V gene lost 0 bases and the J gene lost 5 bases, with 15 bases spanning the gap. In nucleotides, the CDR3 is TGTGCCAGCAGCTTGGCCCCCACACAGGGCAACAATGAGCAGTTCTTC. It encodes CASSLAPTQGNNEQFF.

The rearrangement links TRBV7-2 to TRBJ1-3; D perhaps matches TRBD1 (5 bases). CDR1 and CDR2 from the germline V gene are SGHTA and FQGNSA. V was trimmed by 4 bases and J by 2 bases, leaving 9 bases between them. This CDR3 is built from 14 residues. The CDR3 protein is CASSSWGPGNTIYF. The CDR3 nucleotides are TGTGCCAGCAGCTCCTGGGGCCCTGGAAACACCATATATTTT.

J is TRBJ1-2 and V is TRBV7-9; 11 bases are a match to TRBD1. J gave up 6 bases and V 4 bases, and 16 bases lay outside the gene matches. From germline, CDR1 is SEHNR and CDR2 FQNEAQ (reference sequence). CDR3 length: 18 amino acids. The CDR3 loop reads CASSYPGRTGGKGHGYTF. For the CDR3, the DNA is TGTGCCAGCAGCTATCCGGGCCGGACAGGGGGCAAGGGACATGGCTACACCTTC.

This clonotype has just a few counts. This chain uses TRBV19 with TRBJ2-2; D gene ambiguous. The CDR3 spans 13 residues. Germline CDR1 LNHDA, CDR2 SQIVND (reference sequence). With 3 bases removed from V and 6 bases from J, the gap between germline ends came to 8 bases. CDR3 loop: CASSIMGSGELFF. As DNA, the CDR3 is TGTGCCAGTAGTATCATGGGCTCCGGGGAGCTGTTTTTT.

The sample holds a few counts of this clonotype. In DNA, the CDR3 is TGTGCCAGCAGCTTAGCCGCGGGGACAATGGCCTACGAGCAGTACTTC. Protein sequence: CASSLAAGTMAYEQYF. V is TRBV7-2 and J is TRBJ2-7; D is tentatively TRBD1 or TRBD2 (6 bases each). Germline values: CDR1 SGHTA, CDR2 FQGNSA. The CDR3 covers 16 residues. V lost 0 bases, J lost 2 bases, and 14 bases lay in between.

This clonotype was detected a few times. V usage is TRBV7-3 and J usage is TRBJ2-1; D may be TRBD2 (5 bases). V was trimmed by 4 bases and J by 8 bases, leaving 9 bases between them. CDR3 length equals 12 residues. The germline gives CDR1 SGHTA, CDR2 FQGTGA. The chain's CDR3 is CASSSGFDEQFF. The CDR3 nucleotides read TGTGCCAGCAGCTCGGGATTCGATGAGCAGTTCTTC.

This clonotype has at least ten counts. V gene TRBV12-3 or TRBV12-4 combines with J gene TRBJ1-1, with D unresolved. The CDR3 is 14 amino acids. The germline V and J ends were trimmed by 2 bases and 5 bases, with 12 bases remaining between them. This chain's CDR3 is CASSLKEVGTEAFF. The CDR3 bases are TGTGCCAGCAGTTTAAAGGAGGTCGGTACTGAAGCTTTCTTT.

V and J are TRBV25-1 and TRBJ2-1; D may be TRBD2 (5 bases). Germline lookup yields CDR1 MGHDK and CDR2 SYGVNS. V lost 6 bases to trimming and J lost 2 bases, with 11 bases between them. The length of the CDR3 is 14 residues. CDR3: CASRESGTYNEQFF. CDR3 nucleotide sequence: TGTGCCAGCAGGGAGAGCGGAACCTACAATGAGCAGTTCTTC. The whole variable domain, remainder taken from reference TRBV25-1 and TRBJ2-1, is EADIYQTPRYLVIGTGKKITLECSQTMGHDKMYWYQQDPGMELHLIHYSYGVNSTEKGDLSSESTVSRIRTEHFPLTLESARPSHTSQYLCASRESGTYNEQFFGPGTRLTVL.

V usage is TRBV12-3 or TRBV12-4 and J usage is TRBJ1-2; D remains unclear. This CDR3 comprises 13 residues. V was clipped by 7 bases and J by 4 bases, with 13 bases between them. For the CDR3, the DNA is TGTGCCAGCATTAGGGCTTCGGGCTATGGCTACACCTTC. Residues: CASIRASGYGYTF.

The chain uses TRBV7-8 and TRBJ1-1, with TRBD1 as a possible D gene (5 bases). Trimming took 7 bases from V and 1 from J, leaving 16 bases between them. Germline V lookup: CDR1 SGHVS, CDR2 FQNEAQ. The CDR3 consists of 15 residues. In nucleotides, the CDR3 is TGTGCCAGCACCCACTTCGCAGGGCAGAACACTGAAGCTTTCTTT. Protein: CASTHFAGQNTEAFF.

The chain carries TRBV29-1 and TRBJ2-5; TRBD2 agrees at 8 bases. J gave up 5 bases and V 7 bases, and 6 bases lay outside the gene matches. Germline V gene data show CDR1 as SQVTM and CDR2 as ANQGSEA. CDR3 length: 12 amino acids. The CDR3 nucleotides read TGCAGCGCTGGCGGGGGGCCGGAGACCCAGTACTTC. Translated, it gives CSAGGGPETQYF.